One sample yielded the 3 T cell receptor beta chains listed below, sequenced in a study of shared clonotypes between healthy human individuals. Libraries were prepared by immunoSEQ multiplex PCR; TCRdb keeps only in-frame clonotypes and omits some of them. The sample shows under 1,100,000 clones, about 76% of them seen only once. Material for sequencing was memory CD4+ T cells sorted from blood. Regarding subset: CD45RA-negative fraction. These receptors originate from a man between 18 and 35 years old in good health.

This chain links TRBV7-8 with TRBJ2-7; TRBD1 matches at 10 bases. Germline lookup yields CDR1 SGHVS and CDR2 FQNEAQ. V dropped 0 bases and J dropped 7; count of bases not matched to a gene: 9. The CDR3 spans 16 residues. CDR3 loop: CASSLAYGTGEKEQYF. CDR3 DNA: TGTGCCAGCAGCTTAGCTTACGGGACAGGGGAAAAAGAGCAGTACTTC.

This chain connects TRBV28 to TRBJ1-4; D gene ambiguous. V was cut by 3 bases and J by 8 bases, with 7 bases left in between. Germline loops: CDR1 MDHEN, CDR2 SYDVKM. The CDR3 extends over 12 amino acids. Here the CDR3 DNA reads TGTGCCAGCAGTTTGGGGAACGAAAAACTGTTTTTT. This encodes CASSLGNEKLFF. The complete variable domain, with remaining parts taken from reference TRBV28 and TRBJ1-4, reads DVKVTQSSRYLVKRTGEKVFLECVQDMDHENMFWYRQDPGLGLRLIYFSYDVKMKEKGDIPEGYSVSREKKERFSLILESASTNQTSMYLCASSLGNEKLFFGSGTQLSVL.

The V gene is TRBV15, the J gene TRBJ1-6; 7 nucleotides match TRBD1. CDR1 is LNHNV and CDR2 is YYDKDF in the germline V gene (reference sequence). J lost 7 bases, V lost 0 bases, and 9 bases had no gene match. The CDR3 spans 17 residues. In DNA, the CDR3 is TGTGCCACCAGCAGAGATGGGGGACAGACAGTGAATTCACCCCTCCACTTT. This encodes CATSRDGGQTVNSPLHF.